A selection of T cell receptor beta chains follows, all from one sample in a study of response to subunit inactivated influenza vaccine. TCRdb called the RT-PCR reads again in MiXCR, with one record for every CDR3 protein. The repertoire holds around 710,000 distinct CDR3 sequences, with about 15% as singletons. Sample: PBMCs from blood, taken approximately 15 days before vaccination. The receptors shown here come from a man aged 50 to 60 who received an inactivated influenza vaccine. Each CDR3 is given with its conserved first and last residue. Each record gives: J gene, V gene, CDR3 protein.

TRBJ2-7,TRBV6-2/TRBV6-3,CASDFTGMSYEQYF
TRBJ2-7,TRBV4-3,CASSQDYGSSSYEQYF
TRBJ1-6,TRBV5-5,CASSPPLAAGNSPLHF
TRBJ2-5,TRBV2,CASTPTALETQYF
TRBJ2-3,TRBV28,CASSLSWSTDTQYF
TRBJ2-1,TRBV6-1,CASLPTSGGRGGFF
TRBJ2-7,TRBV6-5,CASSYETSAGTSYYF
TRBJ2-1,TRBV18,CASSSLAVETYNEQFF
TRBJ2-5,TRBV7-9,CASSPAPQGRAQYF
TRBJ2-2,TRBV5-1,CASSQTGLSAGELFF
TRBJ2-5,TRBV12-3/TRBV12-4,CASSDRGRGTQYF
TRBJ2-7,TRBV20-1,CSASGTSGYEQYF
TRBJ2-7,TRBV29-1,CSALGAYEQYF
TRBJ2-7,TRBV12-3/TRBV12-4,CASSSWDRGYYEQYF
TRBJ2-5,TRBV7-3,CASSLIAGGQETQYF
TRBJ1-1,TRBV5-1,CASSLPGAMNTEAFF
TRBJ2-1,TRBV20-1,CSATRQVYNEQFF
TRBJ2-3,TRBV14,CASSQAITDQRSTDTQYF